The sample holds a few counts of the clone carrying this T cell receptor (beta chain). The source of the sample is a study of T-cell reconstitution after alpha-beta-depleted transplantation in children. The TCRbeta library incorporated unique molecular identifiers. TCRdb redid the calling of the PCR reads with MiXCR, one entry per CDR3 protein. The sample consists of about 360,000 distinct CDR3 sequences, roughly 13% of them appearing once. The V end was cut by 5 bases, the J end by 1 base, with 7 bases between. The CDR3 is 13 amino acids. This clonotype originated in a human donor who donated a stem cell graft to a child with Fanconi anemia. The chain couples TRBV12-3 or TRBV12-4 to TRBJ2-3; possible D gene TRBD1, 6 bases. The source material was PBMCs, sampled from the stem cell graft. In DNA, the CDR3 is TGTGCCAGCAGTCACAGGGGCACAGATACGCAGTATTTT. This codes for CASSHRGTDTQYF.